Below are 5 T cell receptor beta chains sequenced from a single sample in a study of blood T cell dynamics during melanoma immunotherapy. Here immunoSEQ multiplex PCR was the method, and the copy in TCRdb shows in-frame clones only, minus some. The table has 4,000 to 4,500 clones, about 85% seen once; the top ten hold approximately 13%. Time point defined: pre-treatment baseline. Material: blood, obtained from a patient treated with checkpoint blockade. These receptors were collected from a human donor with melanoma.

J is TRBJ1-2 and V is TRBV20-1; D unclear. Germline CDR1 DFQATT, CDR2 SNEGSKA (reference sequence). The CDR3 is 11 residues long. V lost 2 bases and J lost 8, with 9 bases in between. CDR3 in amino acids: CSARPAIGYTF. Written as DNA, the CDR3 is TGCAGTGCTAGACCCGCGATCGGCTACACCTTC.

This chain links TRBV18 with TRBJ1-1; perhaps TRBD1 as D (6 bases). CDR3 size: 13 residues. Trimming shortened V by 5 bases and J by 5 bases, and 12 bases separated the two germline ends. Germline values: CDR1 KGHSH, CDR2 LQKENI. CDR3 in DNA: TGTGCCAGCTCAAAAGGGGGGTGGACTGAAGCTTTCTTT. It encodes CASSKGGWTEAFF.

The chain is built from TRBV5-1 and TRBJ2-7; D is perhaps TRBD1 (5 bases). Germline V gives CDR1 SGHRS, CDR2 YFSETQ. The CDR3 runs 15 residues. V dropped 1 base and J dropped 5 bases, with 16 bases sitting between them. CDR3 bases: TGCGCCAGCAGCTTGAGTGGCAGGGTTTTGGACGAGCAGTACTTC. The encoded protein is CASSLSGRVLDEQYF.

The CDR3 nucleotides are TGTGCCAGCAGTGAACTAGAACAGGGGCCAGGAAGGGTGTTTTTT. This sequence encodes CASSELEQGPGRVFF. The chain recombines TRBV6-1 with TRBJ1-4; TRBD1 matches 7 bases. CDR1 MNHNS and CDR2 SASEGT come from the germline V gene. CDR3 length: 15 residues. With V trimmed by 2 bases and J by 15 bases, 15 bases remained unmatched.

The chain couples TRBV4-1 to TRBJ1-3; a weak D match, TRBD1 (6 bases). Germline CDR1 and CDR2: MGHRA and YSYEKL. The CDR3 has 16 amino acids. The V and J ends lost 0 bases and 11 bases respectively, with 20 bases between them. The CDR3: CASSQDGGTGSGPIYF. The CDR3 DNA is TGCGCCAGCAGCCAAGACGGGGGCACAGGGTCCGGACCCATATATTTT.